Listed below are T cell receptor beta chains from one sample, sequenced in a study of human T cells and chemical hapten exposure. From the RACE reads, TCRdb called clonotypes with MiXCR, one entry per CDR3 protein. The data hold 95,000 to 150,000 distinct CDR3 sequences, with about 10% observed a single time. The specimen comprised whole blood, sampled in connection with sensitization to the hapten diphenylcyclopropenone (DPC). The source is a woman between 50 and 59 years old with alopecia areata. Some clones in this sample may be carry-over from other donors' samples. Each CDR3 is given with its conserved first and last residue. The size of a clone is reported for some rows only, either as once, few or many, or as a class for expanded clones.

TRBV7-2,TRBJ1-5,-,CACNSGPGHEPQHF
TRBV9,TRBJ2-5,-,CASSSDTQETQYF
TRBV20-1,TRBJ2-7,-,CSATTSSSYEQYF
TRBV28,TRBJ2-7,many,CASSELTYEQYF
TRBV20-1,TRBJ2-3,many,CSANDADTQYF
TRBV2,TRBJ2-1,few,CARQGYESSYNEQFF
TRBV12-3/TRBV12-4,TRBJ2-3,-,CASSPTGLAGVYF
TRBV20-1,TRBJ2-7,-,CSARTSGRVNEQYF
TRBV25-1,TRBJ2-7,few,CASSQSVAVQYF
TRBV12-3/TRBV12-4,TRBJ1-1,-,CASRSTGSTEAFF
TRBV28,TRBJ2-7,few,CASSFNLRDIGSYEQYF
TRBV12-3/TRBV12-4,TRBJ2-7,few,CASSFLEGEQYF
TRBV7-2,TRBJ2-3,many,CASSLTSGSTDTQYF
TRBV4-1,TRBJ2-3,few,CASSQPPGTSGSRPGTQYF
TRBV4-1,TRBJ1-5,-,CASSQDGNQPQHF
TRBV7-2,TRBJ1-5,few,CASSLEGSFNQPQHF
TRBV7-2,TRBJ1-5,-,CASSLALDSLQPQHF
TRBV20-1,TRBJ2-3,many,CSASPLAAGLDTQYF
TRBV28,TRBJ1-1,few,CASSSSEAANTEAFF
TRBV6-5,TRBJ1-1,few,CASSYGGMNTEAFF
TRBV7-2,TRBJ2-1,many,CASSSPNEQFF
TRBV29-1,TRBJ2-7,-,CSVQDGSYEQYF
TRBV7-8,TRBJ1-2,-,CASSLGAGTGCVGYTF
TRBV12-3/TRBV12-4,TRBJ2-1,few,CASSSPGQNYNEQFF
TRBV6-5,TRBJ1-4,few,CASSYSQGANEKLFF
TRBV13,TRBJ1-1,-,CASSPTGSVNTEAFF
TRBV9,TRBJ2-7,many,CASSAGLWDEQYF
TRBV5-1,TRBJ1-4,few,CASSLVDGAATNEKLFF
TRBV3-1,TRBJ1-1,-,CASSVGASEAFF
TRBV7-2,TRBJ1-1,-,CASTPDRGDTEAFF
TRBV5-1,TRBJ2-7,-,CASSPGQSTYEQYF
TRBV7-6,TRBJ2-3,many,CASSPRGASTDTQYF
TRBV20-1,TRBJ2-3,many,CSASPSTDTQYF
TRBV9,TRBJ2-7,few,CASSELPGQEYEQYF
TRBV15,TRBJ1-3,few,CATETGTGYSGNTIYF
TRBV12-3/TRBV12-4,TRBJ1-6,many,CASSFSSPLHF
TRBV6-5,TRBJ1-2,many,CASSYTQGSYTF
TRBV19,TRBJ1-6,few,CASSATGGPGSPLHF
TRBV21-1,TRBJ1-2,few,CASSKRDRGKDGYTF
TRBV3-1,TRBJ2-4,many,CASSHARQTKNIQYF
TRBV29-1,TRBJ2-6,few,CSVEEKIWGPSGSSGANVLTF
TRBV5-1,TRBJ2-5,many,CASSLTSTGETQYF
TRBV14,TRBJ2-3,-,CASSQDRTSGNPDTQYF
TRBV2,TRBJ1-1,few,CASKQGSFTEAFF
TRBV6-5,TRBJ1-5,few,CASSTGGAGQPQHF
TRBV28,TRBJ2-5,many,CASRESGRETQYF
TRBV6-2/TRBV6-3,TRBJ2-6,many,CASSYERTDPTGANVLTF
TRBV7-2,TRBJ1-4,few,CASSLWTGEEKLFF
TRBV4-2,TRBJ2-7,-,CASSQDLREQYF
TRBV9,TRBJ1-1,-,CASSVQGTGTEAFF